This TCR beta chain was identified in a study of T cell responses to AZD1222 COVID-19 vaccine. This clone was picked up one time. The antigen is unknown. Findings of the study overall: Once two AZD1222 doses were given, Spike-specific TCR breadth and depth went up. Regions 160-218 and 743-854 held dominance among vaccine-associated CD4 TCRs, which spanned spike. White British donors predominated, females outnumbered males, and clonal diversity was possibly underestimated. Only a handful of AZD1222 recipients, roughly 6 in all, had baseline seropositivity.

Produced via immunoSEQ multiplex PCR; TCRdb's table is partial and in-frame only. Of tens of thousands of clones detected, approximately 85% appear once; the ten largest clones hold about 6%. This clonotype was sampled from an adult in good health. The sample was peripheral blood, taken on day 0 of AZD1222 vaccination.

The CDR3 sequence: CASSPALRDTEAFF. The CDR3 bases are TGTGCCAGCTCACCCGCACTCAGAGACACTGAAGCTTTCTTT. The J gene is TRBJ1-1, the V gene TRBV18, with no clear D. The CDR3 runs 14 residues. Germline values: CDR1 KGHSH, CDR2 LQKENI. V was trimmed by 3 bases and J by 3 bases, leaving 11 bases between them.